This passage covers 25 T cell receptor beta chains from one sample sequenced in a study of blood T cell repertoires in COVID-19. Here immunoSEQ multiplex PCR was the method, and the copy in TCRdb shows in-frame clones only, minus some. The sample lists 93,000 or so clones; 70% to 90% were seen once. The material sequenced was peripheral blood. The receptor set was obtained from a man aged 50-60 years in a cohort sampled during active COVID-19.

This clone has just one count. The V and J genes are TRBV5-5 and TRBJ1-5; TRBD1 matches 11 bases. Germline V gives CDR1 SGHKS, CDR2 YYEKEE (reference sequence). This CDR3 is built from 16 residues. V dropped 0 bases and J dropped 6; count of bases not matched to a gene: 5. CDR3 DNA sequence: TGTGCCAGCAGCTTGGGCCGGGACAGGGGGTCTCAGCCCCAGCATTTT. Translation gives CASSLGRDRGSQPQHF.

The chain links TRBV14 to TRBJ1-4; D perhaps matches TRBD1 (6 bases). Germline CDR1 SGHDN, CDR2 FVKESK. CDR3 length equals 17 residues. Trimming shortened V by 0 bases and J by 3 bases, and 14 bases separated the two germline ends. This CDR3 is CASSQDLPDRPNEKLFF. Here the CDR3 DNA reads TGTGCCAGCAGCCAAGATCTCCCCGACAGGCCTAATGAAAAACTGTTTTTT.

The chain joins TRBV7-9 to TRBJ2-3; 9 nucleotides align to TRBD2. Per germline, CDR1 SEHNR and CDR2 FQNEAQ (reference sequence). The CDR3 covers 14 residues. The J segment lost 3 bases and the V segment lost 5 bases, leaving 3 bases of the junction unmatched. The CDR3 sequence: CASSRAGGTDTQYF. The DNA for the CDR3 is TGTGCCAGCAGCAGGGCGGGGGGGACAGATACGCAGTATTTT. Looking up the rest from reference TRBV7-9 and TRBJ2-3 gives the full variable domain: DTGVSQNPRHKITKRGQNVTFRCDPISEHNRLYWYRQTLGQGPEFLTYFQNEAQLEKSRLLSDRFSAERPKGSFSTLEIQRTEQGDSAMYLCASSRAGGTDTQYFGPGTRLTVL.

The CDR3 loop reads CASSLVSTGYDTGELFF. The CDR3 DNA reads TGTGCCAGCAGCTTAGTATCGACAGGGTACGACACCGGGGAGCTGTTTTTT. This chain links TRBV7-6 with TRBJ2-2, with 7 bases identical to TRBD1. V lost 1 base, J lost 3 bases, and 8 bases stayed unmatched. This CDR3 has 17 amino acids. The germline gives CDR1 SGHVS, CDR2 FNYEAQ.

The chain is built from TRBV19 and TRBJ2-1; TRBD2 matches at 8 bases. CDR3 length: 15 amino acids. Germline CDR1 LNHDA, CDR2 SQIVND (reference sequence). The J segment lost 4 bases and the V segment lost 6 bases, leaving 8 bases of the junction unmatched. CDR3 bases: TGTGCCAGTAGCAGCGGACTAGCTGCTTACAATGAGCAGTTCTTC. Encoded protein: CASSSGLAAYNEQFF.

This chain links TRBV5-1 with TRBJ1-1, with TRBD1 identical over 8 bases. Germline CDR1 reads SGHRS; CDR2 reads YFSETQ. There are 14 residues in the CDR3. With V trimmed by 2 bases and J by 5 bases, 5 bases remained unmatched. The CDR3 is CASSFDRGYTEAFF. In nucleotides, the CDR3 is TGCGCCAGCAGCTTCGACAGGGGTTATACTGAAGCTTTCTTT.

This chain connects TRBV6-5 to TRBJ1-2; maybe TRBD1 (5 bases). Germline V gene lookup returns CDR1 MNHEY and CDR2 SVGAGI. The V end was cut by 5 bases, the J end by 3 bases, with 16 bases between. The CDR3 has 15 amino acids. CDR3 region: CASSPPIGGYYGYTF. The CDR3 DNA is TGTGCCAGCAGTCCCCCCATTGGGGGGTACTATGGCTACACCTTC.

This clone was picked up one time. The chain carries TRBV5-5 and TRBJ1-4; 7 nucleotides agree with TRBD1. The CDR3 is made up of 15 amino acids. Trimming took 5 bases from V and 4 from J; bases not matched to a gene: 8. Germline CDR1 reads SGHKS; CDR2 reads YYEKEE (reference sequence). CDR3 coding DNA: TGTGCCAGCAGGCCAACAGGGGTTGGTAATGAAAAACTGTTTTTT. It codes for CASRPTGVGNEKLFF.

This clone has a single count. The chain recombines TRBV9 with TRBJ2-7; D ambiguous. V was trimmed by 2 bases and J by 6 bases, leaving 9 bases between them. CDR1 and CDR2 (germline): SGDLS, YYNGEE. The CDR3 is 12 amino acids. CDR3 nucleotide sequence: TGTGCCAGCAGCGTCGGCAGAGGCGAGCAGTACTTC. Residues: CASSVGRGEQYF.

The chain couples TRBV27 to TRBJ1-2, with D possibly TRBD1 on 6 matching bases. The length of the CDR3 is 13 residues. Germline values: CDR1 MNHEY, CDR2 SMNVEV (reference sequence). V was trimmed by 4 bases and J by 11 bases, leaving 17 bases between them. This CDR3 is CASSSAGQGRYTF. CDR3 bases: TGTGCCAGCAGTTCAGCGGGGCAGGGGAGGTACACCTTC.

The chain is built from TRBV20-1 and TRBJ2-1; tentative D call: TRBD1 (6 bases). The germline V and J ends were trimmed by 3 bases and 5 bases, with 11 bases remaining between them. The CDR3 is 13 amino acids. The germline CDR1 and CDR2 sequences are DFQATT and SNEGSKA (reference sequence). The CDR3 loop is CSASGGRNNEQFF. CDR3 sequence (DNA): TGCAGTGCTAGTGGGGGCCGAAACAATGAGCAGTTCTTC.

This clone was found once. The chain's CDR3 is CASSSGQTSEAFF. The CDR3 DNA is TGTGCCAGCAGCTCAGGACAGACCAGTGAAGCTTTCTTT. The V gene is TRBV9, the J gene TRBJ1-1; TRBD1 might be the D (6 bases). Germline V gene sequence: CDR1 SGDLS, CDR2 YYNGEE. The CDR3 extends over 13 amino acids. Trimming pared 4 bases from V and 7 bases from J, leaving 14 bases between.

Note on this clone: A junction end diverges from the germline sequence, so it may reflect a read error. This chain connects TRBV11-2 to TRBJ2-1, with a possible D match to TRBD1 (5 bases). Germline-derived CDR1 and CDR2 are SGHAT and FQNNGV. This CDR3 has 13 amino acids. The CDR3 loop reads CASSVDRNNEQFF. CDR3 DNA: TGTGCCAGCAGCGTAGACAGAAACAATGAGCAGTTCTTC.

The rearrangement joins TRBV7-2 to TRBJ2-5; weak D call: TRBD2 (6 bases). This CDR3 contains 15 residues. CDR1 and CDR2 (germline): SGHTA, FQGNSA. V dropped 1 base and J dropped 2 bases, with 11 bases sitting between them. This CDR3 is CASSLGRGGQETQYF. CDR3 DNA: TGTGCCAGCAGCTTAGGAAGAGGAGGGCAAGAGACCCAGTACTTC.

The chain joins TRBV29-1 to TRBJ2-1, with 10 bases matching TRBD1. Losses at the gene ends were 7 bases for V and 4 bases for J; bases not matched to a gene: 4. Germline V lookup: CDR1 SQVTM, CDR2 ANQGSEA. This CDR3 region has 13 residues. The CDR3 loop is CSARTGGYNEQFF. The CDR3 nucleotides read TGCAGCGCCAGGACAGGGGGGTACAATGAGCAGTTCTTC.

The chain recombines TRBV7-2 with TRBJ2-3; no definite D call. Germline CDR1 SGHTA, CDR2 FQGNSA. This CDR3 spans 14 amino acids. Trimming took off 3 bases at V and 8 bases at J, with 15 bases between the two ends. For the CDR3, the DNA is TGTGCCAGCAGCTTGTTGGGTCCGTCAGGTACGCAGTATTTT. This sequence encodes CASSLLGPSGTQYF.

This rearrangement joins TRBV5-6 to TRBJ2-7, with D perhaps matching TRBD1 (5 bases). The V gene lost 2 bases and the J gene lost 4 bases, with 13 bases spanning the gap. The germline V gene encodes CDR1 SGHDT and CDR2 YYEEEE. The CDR3 consists of 14 residues. CDR3 amino acids: CASSLLQVTYEQYV. The CDR3, as DNA: TGTGCCAGCAGCTTATTACAGGTAACTTACGAGCAGTACGTC.

This CDR3 is CASTPRQGRGLGKNIQYF. The DNA of the CDR3 is TGTGCCAGTACCCCCCGACAGGGCAGGGGGCTGGGCAAAAACATTCAGTACTTC. The chain has TRBV19 and TRBJ2-4; 8 nucleotides match TRBD1. The CDR3 extends over 18 amino acids. Germline-derived CDR1 and CDR2 are LNHDA and SQIVND (reference sequence). Trimming at V came to 7 bases and at J to 3 bases, leaving 17 bases not matched to a gene.

V gene TRBV7-4 combines with J gene TRBJ2-3; D may be TRBD2 (7 bases). Trimming took off 1 base at V and 2 bases at J, with 19 bases between the two ends. This CDR3 has 18 residues. Germline CDR1 reads SGHVT; CDR2 reads SQSDAQ. The CDR3 nucleotides read TGTGCCAGCAGCTTAGAGGGGGGGACACCCCAGGACACAGATACGCAGTATTTT. Amino acids: CASSLEGGTPQDTDTQYF.

The gene calls are TRBV24-1 and TRBJ2-2, with D tentatively TRBD2 (6 bases). Germline CDR1 is KGHDR and CDR2 is SFDVKD. Trimming cost V 10 bases and J 6 bases, with 17 bases left between them. The CDR3 is 14 amino acids. The CDR3 region is CATQRPGGPGELFF. CDR3 coding DNA: TGTGCCACACAAAGGCCCGGGGGACCCGGGGAGCTGTTTTTT.

V gene TRBV18 combines with J gene TRBJ2-7, with D hard to call. Germline CDR1 KGHSH, CDR2 LQKENI. CDR3 size: 14 residues. The V end lost 1 base, the J end lost 2 bases, and 9 bases lay between the germline ends. The CDR3 loop reads CASSPLERTYEQYF. CDR3 nucleotide sequence: TGTGCCAGCTCACCACTGGAGAGGACCTACGAGCAGTACTTC. Full variable domain (rest looked up from reference TRBV18 and TRBJ2-7): NAGVMQNPRHLVRRRGQEARLRCSPMKGHSHVYWYRQLPEEGLKFMVYLQKENIIDESGMPKERFSAEFPKEGPSILRIQQVVRGDSAAYFCASSPLERTYEQYFGPGTRLTVT.

The chain links TRBV4-2 to TRBJ2-5; TRBD2 matches at 7 bases. Trimming removed 4 bases from V and 4 bases from J; junction bases left unmatched: 18. From germline, CDR1 is LGHNA and CDR2 YNFKEQ. The CDR3 has 18 residues. The DNA for the CDR3 is TGTGCCAGCAGCCGGGGCGAGCGGGGAACTTCTTGGGGAGAGACCCAGTACTTC. This codes for CASSRGERGTSWGETQYF.

The CDR3 is CASSPVMTQGFYEQYF. The CDR3 coding sequence is TGTGCCAGCTCACCCGTTATGACCCAGGGATTCTACGAGCAGTACTTC. The chain uses TRBV18 and TRBJ2-7, with TRBD1 as a possible D gene (5 bases). The length of the CDR3 is 16 residues. V shed 3 bases and J shed 3 bases, with 18 bases lying between them. Per the germline V gene, CDR1 is KGHSH and CDR2 is LQKENI. Full variable domain (outside the CDR3, taken from reference TRBV18 and TRBJ2-7): NAGVMQNPRHLVRRRGQEARLRCSPMKGHSHVYWYRQLPEEGLKFMVYLQKENIIDESGMPKERFSAEFPKEGPSILRIQQVVRGDSAAYFCASSPVMTQGFYEQYFGPGTRLTVT.

The V and J genes are TRBV4-2 and TRBJ1-3, with 8 positions matching TRBD1. Germline CDR1 LGHNA, CDR2 YNFKEQ. The CDR3 spans 21 residues. The ends lost 0 bases at V and 0 bases at J; junction bases unmatched: 16. The CDR3 is CASSQEGPGQGLLSSGNTIYF. The CDR3 DNA follows: TGTGCCAGCAGCCAAGAGGGGCCAGGACAGGGATTGCTCAGCTCTGGAAACACCATATATTTT.

This clone has only one observation. This chain joins TRBV7-8 and TRBJ1-3; 8 positions agree with TRBD1. V lost 3 bases to trimming and J lost 4 bases; unmatched junction nucleotides: 2. Germline V gene sequence: CDR1 SGHVS, CDR2 FQNEAQ. The CDR3 extends over 14 amino acids. The CDR3 region is CASSFRDRGNTIYF. CDR3 coding DNA: TGTGCCAGCAGCTTCCGGGACAGGGGAAACACCATATATTTT.